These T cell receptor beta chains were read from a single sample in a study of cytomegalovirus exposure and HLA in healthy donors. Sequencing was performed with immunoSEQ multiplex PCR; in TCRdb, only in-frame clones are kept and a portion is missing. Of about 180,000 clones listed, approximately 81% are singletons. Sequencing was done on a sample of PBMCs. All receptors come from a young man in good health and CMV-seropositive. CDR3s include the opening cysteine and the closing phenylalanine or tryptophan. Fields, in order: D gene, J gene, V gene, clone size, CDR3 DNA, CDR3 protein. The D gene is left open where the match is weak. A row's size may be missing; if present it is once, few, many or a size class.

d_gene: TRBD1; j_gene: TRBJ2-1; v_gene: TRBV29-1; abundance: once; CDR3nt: TGCAGCGTTGATGCTACCGGGACAGCCTACTACAATGAGCAGTTCTTC; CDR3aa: CSVDATGTAYYNEQFF
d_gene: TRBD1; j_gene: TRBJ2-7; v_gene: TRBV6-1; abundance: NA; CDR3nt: TGTGCCAGCAGTTTCCGGGACAGGGCGTACGAGCAGTACTTC; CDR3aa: CASSFRDRAYEQYF
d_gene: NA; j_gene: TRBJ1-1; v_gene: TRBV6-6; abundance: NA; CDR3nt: TGTGCCAGCAGTTACGCATCGGAGGGAACTGAAGCTTTCTTT; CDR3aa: CASSYASEGTEAFF
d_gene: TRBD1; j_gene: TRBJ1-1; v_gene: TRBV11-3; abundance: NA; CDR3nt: TGTGCCAGCAGCCCAACAGGGGGCACTGAAGCTTTCTTT; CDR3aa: CASSPTGGTEAFF
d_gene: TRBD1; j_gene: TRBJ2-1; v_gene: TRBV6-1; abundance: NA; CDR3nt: TGTGCCAGCAGCACTGGACAGGGGTTTTACAATGAGCAGTTCTTC; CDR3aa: CASSTGQGFYNEQFF
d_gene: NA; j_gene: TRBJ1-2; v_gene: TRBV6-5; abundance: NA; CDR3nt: TGTGCCAGCAGTTACGTCGGCGGGGGTCTCGACTATGGCTACACCTTC; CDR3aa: CASSYVGGGLDYGYTF
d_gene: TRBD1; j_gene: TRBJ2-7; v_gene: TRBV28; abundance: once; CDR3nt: TGTGCCAGCAGGCCCCCGGGACAGGCTACATACGAGCAGTACTTC; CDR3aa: CASRPPGQATYEQYF
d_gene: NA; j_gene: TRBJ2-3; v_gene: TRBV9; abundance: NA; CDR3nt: TGTGCCAGCAGCGGCCGTGGCGGGGACCCAGATACGCAGTATTTT; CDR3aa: CASSGRGGDPDTQYF
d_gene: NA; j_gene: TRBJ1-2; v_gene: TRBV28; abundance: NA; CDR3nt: TGTGCCAGCAGTTTAGCCTCGCCAGTCTATGGCTACACCTTC; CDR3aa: CASSLASPVYGYTF
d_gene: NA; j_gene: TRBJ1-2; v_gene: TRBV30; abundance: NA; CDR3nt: TGTGCCTGCCCAGACGGGACTAACTATGGCTACACCTTC; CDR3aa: CACPDGTNYGYTF
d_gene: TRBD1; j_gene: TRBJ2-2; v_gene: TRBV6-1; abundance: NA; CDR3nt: TGTGCCAGCACCGACAGGGGGTGGGCGAGCGGGGAGCTGTTTTTT; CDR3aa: CASTDRGWASGELFF
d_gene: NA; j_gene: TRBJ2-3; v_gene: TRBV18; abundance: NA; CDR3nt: TGTGCCAGCTCACCCGGGGATGCGGATACGCAGTATTTT; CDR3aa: CASSPGDADTQYF
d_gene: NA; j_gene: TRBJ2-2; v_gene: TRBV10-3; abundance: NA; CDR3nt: TGTGCCATCAGCACCGGGACTCCGAACACCGGGGAGCTGTTTTTT; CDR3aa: CAISTGTPNTGELFF
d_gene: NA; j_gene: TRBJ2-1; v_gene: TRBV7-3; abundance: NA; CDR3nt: TGTGCCAGCAGCTTAACTCATAAGCGGATCTACAATGAGCAGTTCTTC; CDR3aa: CASSLTHKRIYNEQFF
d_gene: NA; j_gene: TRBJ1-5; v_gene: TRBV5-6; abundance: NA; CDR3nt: TGTGCCAGCAGCTTGGAAGGAAACAGGGTTCAGCCCCAGCATTTT; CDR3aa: CASSLEGNRVQPQHF
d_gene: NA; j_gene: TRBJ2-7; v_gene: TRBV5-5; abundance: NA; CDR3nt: TGTGCCAGCAGCCCCCTACGGGAGTCGAAGGACGAGCAGTACTTC; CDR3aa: CASSPLRESKDEQYF
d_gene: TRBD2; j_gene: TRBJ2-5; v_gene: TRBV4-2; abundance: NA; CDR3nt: TGTGCCAGCAGCCAGGCGACTAGCGGGATGGGGGAGACCCAGTACTTC; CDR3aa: CASSQATSGMGETQYF
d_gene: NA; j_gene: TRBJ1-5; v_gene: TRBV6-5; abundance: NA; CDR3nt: TGTGCCAGCAGTTACGGAGACAATCAGCCCCAGCATTTT; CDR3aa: CASSYGDNQPQHF
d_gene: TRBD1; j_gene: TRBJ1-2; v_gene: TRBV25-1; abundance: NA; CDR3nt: TGTGCCAGCAGTGAATGGGGACAGAATAACTATGGCTACACCTTC; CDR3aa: CASSEWGQNNYGYTF
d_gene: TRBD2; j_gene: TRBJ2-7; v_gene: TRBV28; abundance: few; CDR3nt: TGTGCCAGCGGTTCGGGCGGGAGCGGCTACGAGCAGTACTTC; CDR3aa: CASGSGGSGYEQYF
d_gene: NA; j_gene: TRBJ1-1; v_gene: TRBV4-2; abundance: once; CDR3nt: TGTGCCAGCAGCCAAGATCGGGGGTTGAACACTGAAGCTTTCTTT; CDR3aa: CASSQDRGLNTEAFF
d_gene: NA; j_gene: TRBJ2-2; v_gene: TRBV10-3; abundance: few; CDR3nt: TGTGCCATCAGTGTGGGGACACTACCCGGGGAGCTGTTTTTT; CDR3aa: CAISVGTLPGELFF